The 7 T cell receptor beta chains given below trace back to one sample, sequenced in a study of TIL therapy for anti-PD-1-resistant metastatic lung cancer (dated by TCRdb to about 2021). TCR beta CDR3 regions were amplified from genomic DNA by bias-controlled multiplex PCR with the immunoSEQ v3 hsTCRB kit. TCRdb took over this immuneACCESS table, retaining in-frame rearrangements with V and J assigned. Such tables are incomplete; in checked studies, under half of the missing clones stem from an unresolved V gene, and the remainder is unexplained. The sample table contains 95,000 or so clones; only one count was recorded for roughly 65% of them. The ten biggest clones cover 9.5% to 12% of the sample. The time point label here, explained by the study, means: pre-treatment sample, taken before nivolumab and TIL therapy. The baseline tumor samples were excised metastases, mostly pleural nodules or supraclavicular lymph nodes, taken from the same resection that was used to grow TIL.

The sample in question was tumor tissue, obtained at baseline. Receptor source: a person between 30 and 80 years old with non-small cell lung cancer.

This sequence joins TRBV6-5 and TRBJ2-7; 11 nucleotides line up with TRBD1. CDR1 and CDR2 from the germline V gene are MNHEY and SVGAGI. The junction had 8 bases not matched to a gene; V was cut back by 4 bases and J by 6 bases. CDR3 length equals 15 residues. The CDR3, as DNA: TGTGCCAGCAGTTGGAGGACAGGGGGCTCTGGCGAGCAGTACTTC. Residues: CASSWRTGGSGEQYF.

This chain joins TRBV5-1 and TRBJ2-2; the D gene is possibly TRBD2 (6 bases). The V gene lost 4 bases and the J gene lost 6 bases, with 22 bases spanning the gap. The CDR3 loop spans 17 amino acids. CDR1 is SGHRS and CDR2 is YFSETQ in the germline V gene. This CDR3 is CASSLELSSAGSGELFF. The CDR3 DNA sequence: TGCGCCAGCAGCCTCGAACTATCTAGCGCGGGGTCCGGGGAGCTGTTTTTT.

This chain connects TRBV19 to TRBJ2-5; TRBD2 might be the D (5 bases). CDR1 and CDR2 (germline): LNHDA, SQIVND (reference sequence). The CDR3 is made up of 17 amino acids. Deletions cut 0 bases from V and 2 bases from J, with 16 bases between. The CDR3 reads CASSIDLVASGQETQYF. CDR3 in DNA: TGTGCCAGTAGTATAGATCTAGTAGCATCGGGGCAAGAGACCCAGTACTTC.

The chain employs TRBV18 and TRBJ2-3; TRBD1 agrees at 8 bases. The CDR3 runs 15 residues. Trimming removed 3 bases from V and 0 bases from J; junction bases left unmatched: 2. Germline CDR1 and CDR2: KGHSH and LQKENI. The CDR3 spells CASSPDRASTDTQYF. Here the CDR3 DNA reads TGTGCCAGCTCACCGGACAGGGCTAGCACAGATACGCAGTATTTT.

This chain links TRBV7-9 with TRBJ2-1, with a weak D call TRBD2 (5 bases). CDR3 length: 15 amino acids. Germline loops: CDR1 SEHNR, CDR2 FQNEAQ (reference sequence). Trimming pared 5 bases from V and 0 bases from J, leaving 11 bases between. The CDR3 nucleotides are TGTGCCAGCAGCCCCCGAGGGAGCTCCTACAATGAGCAGTTCTTC. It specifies CASSPRGSSYNEQFF.

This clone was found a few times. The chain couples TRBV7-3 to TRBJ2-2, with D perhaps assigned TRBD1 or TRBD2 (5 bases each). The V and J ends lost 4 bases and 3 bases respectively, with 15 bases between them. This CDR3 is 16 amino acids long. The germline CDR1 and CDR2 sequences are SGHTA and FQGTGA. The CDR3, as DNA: TGTGCCAGCAGCTCTCAGGGACGGGGCGACACCGGGGAGCTGTTTTTT. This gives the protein CASSSQGRGDTGELFF.

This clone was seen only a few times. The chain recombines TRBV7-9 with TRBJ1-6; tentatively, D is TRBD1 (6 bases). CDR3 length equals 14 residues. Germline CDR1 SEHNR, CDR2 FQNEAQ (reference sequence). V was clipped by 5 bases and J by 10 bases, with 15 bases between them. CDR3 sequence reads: CASSVQGPGSPLHF. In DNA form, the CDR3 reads TGTGCCAGCAGCGTACAGGGTCCAGGGTCACCCCTCCACTTT.